This T cell receptor (beta chain) emerged from a study of blood T cell repertoires in COVID-19. For the study at large: The study drew acute and convalescent COVID-19 samples from the United States, Italy and Spain. T cells, B-cell-depleted T cells, or PBMCs supplied cDNA or gDNA.

In the study's own analysis: From reference gene primer amplification, estimates of nucleated cell counts were derived. This table comes from immunoSEQ multiplex PCR, and its TCRdb copy is limited to in-frame clones, with some not included. D and trimming were read from the DNA, whereas the V and J calls and clone size are those reported in that table. This sample yields under 300,000 clones, of which about 85% are seen a single time; over 6% belongs to the top ten. V gave up 7 bases and J gave up 2 bases, with 11 bases separating them. Germline CDR1 SEHNR, CDR2 FQNEAQ (reference sequence). The CDR3 spans 13 residues. In terms of age and location, participants ranged from roughly 18 to 90 years and lived in about two dozen US areas.

The clonotype originates from a woman aged 25 to 39 with acute COVID-19. The sample taken for sequencing was PBMCs or T cells enriched from blood (not recorded which). V gene TRBV7-9 combines with J gene TRBJ2-5; no reliable D call. CDR3 sequence (DNA): TGTGCCAGCACCTTTTCGGTACAAGAGACCCAGTACTTC. Translation gives CASTFSVQETQYF.